Below are 29 T cell receptor beta chains sequenced from a single sample in a study of blood T cell repertoires in COVID-19. Produced via immunoSEQ multiplex PCR; TCRdb's table is partial and in-frame only. Among approximately 70,000 clones listed, about 91% were seen once. Material: peripheral blood. The receptors were gathered from a human donor with active COVID-19. The donor label of this sample is uncertain.

The rearrangement joins TRBV12-5 to TRBJ2-7, with TRBD1 matching 9 bases. The CDR3 runs to 13 residues. Trimming cost V 5 bases and J 3 bases; bases outside gene matches: 2. Per the germline V gene, CDR1 is LGHNT and CDR2 is FRNRAP. This chain's CDR3 is CASGRDRDYEQYF. As DNA, the CDR3 is TGTGCTAGTGGTCGGGACAGGGACTACGAGCAGTACTTC.

This sequence joins TRBV9 and TRBJ1-1; TRBD1 matches 10 bases. There are 14 residues in the CDR3. Germline V gene data show CDR1 as SGDLS and CDR2 as YYNGEE. V shed 3 bases and J 6 bases; nucleotides not matched to a gene: 5. CDR3 in amino acids: CASSGQGAGAEAFF. The CDR3 nucleotides are TGTGCCAGCAGCGGACAGGGGGCGGGCGCTGAAGCTTTCTTT.

The chain has TRBV28 and TRBJ2-5; 10 nucleotides match TRBD1. CDR3 length: 15 amino acids. CDR1 and CDR2 (germline): MDHEN, SYDVKM. J was trimmed by 4 bases and V by 5 bases; bases with no gene match: 7. The CDR3 sequence is CASSNPGQGLETQYF. Written as DNA, the CDR3 is TGTGCCAGCAGTAATCCGGGACAGGGGCTAGAGACCCAGTACTTC.

The chain recombines TRBV2 with TRBJ2-5; 9 bases line up with TRBD2. The CDR3 consists of 14 residues. In germline, CDR1 is SNHLY, CDR2 FYNNEI. After removal of 6 bases from V and 5 bases from J, the junction contained 7 bases not matched to a gene. This CDR3 is CASSVAGEGETQYF. In DNA form, the CDR3 reads TGTGCCAGCAGCGTAGCGGGAGAAGGGGAGACCCAGTACTTC.

The V gene is TRBV3-1 (or the pseudogene TRBV3-2), the J gene TRBJ1-4, with 9 bases identical to TRBD1. The CDR3 totals 14 residues. V shed 6 bases and J 7 bases; nucleotides not matched to a gene: 6. Germline V gene sequence: CDR1 LGHDT, CDR2 YNNKEL (reference sequence). In nucleotides, the CDR3 is TGTGCCAGCAGGGGGACAGGGTTCGGTGAAAAACTGTTTTTT. It encodes CASRGTGFGEKLFF.

V and J are TRBV6-4 and TRBJ2-3, with 7 positions matching TRBD2. Trimming took 2 bases from V and 0 from J; bases not matched to a gene: 2. The germline V gene encodes CDR1 MRHNA and CDR2 SNTAGT. This CDR3 has 15 amino acids. CDR3 residues: CASSDGTTSTDTQYF. The CDR3 nucleotides read TGTGCCAGCAGTGACGGGACTACTAGCACAGATACGCAGTATTTT.

The CDR3 DNA reads as TGTGCCAGCAGCCCCCGGGGCTCCTACAATGAGCAGTTCTTC. This translates into CASSPRGSYNEQFF. V and J are TRBV7-2 and TRBJ2-1; tentatively, D is TRBD2 (5 bases). The CDR3 consists of 14 residues. V lost 5 bases and J 0 bases, leaving 8 bases between the germline ends. Germline V gene lookup returns CDR1 SGHTA and CDR2 FQGNSA.

With regard to this clone: At one end the junction does not follow the germline gene, possibly because of a read error. The gene calls are TRBV6-5 and TRBJ2-7; a possible D gene is TRBD2 (7 bases). The germline gives CDR1 MNHEY, CDR2 SVGAGI. The length of the CDR3 is 14 residues. The DNA for the CDR3 is TGTGCCAGCACCGAGGGGGACTATAGAAATAACGGGAACTTC. This gives the protein CASTEGDYRNNGNF.

This chain uses TRBV19 with TRBJ2-1, with D possibly being TRBD2 (7 bases). Germline CDR1 reads LNHDA; CDR2 reads SQIVND (reference sequence). The CDR3 length is 13 residues. Trimming removed 2 bases at V and 9 bases at J, with 11 bases between. As DNA, the CDR3 is TGTGCCAGTAGTATACACAGGGAGGGTGAGCAGTTCTTC. As protein: CASSIHREGEQFF. Full variable domain (remainder filled in from reference TRBV19 and TRBJ2-1): DGGITQSPKYLFRKEGQNVTLSCEQNLNHDAMYWYRQDPGQGLRLIYYSQIVNDFQKGDIAEGYSVSREKKESFPLTVTSAQKNPTAFYLCASSIHREGEQFFGPGTRLTVL.

The chain combines TRBV4-3 with TRBJ1-2; D is unresolved. Per germline, CDR1 LGHNA and CDR2 YSLEER. V lost 1 base and J 8 bases, leaving 11 bases between the germline ends. The CDR3 consists of 13 residues. This chain's CDR3 is CASSQVQSGGYTF. The CDR3 region has the DNA TGCGCCAGCAGCCAAGTACAGAGTGGCGGCTACACCTTC.

The V call is TRBV2, the J call TRBJ1-5, with D perhaps TRBD1 (5 bases). V was cut by 5 bases and J by 6 bases, with 11 bases left in between. Germline values: CDR1 SNHLY, CDR2 FYNNEI. The length of the CDR3 is 13 residues. The CDR3 is CASSYRFSQPQHF. CDR3 DNA: TGTGCCAGCAGTTACAGGTTCAGTCAGCCCCAGCATTTT.

The rearrangement uses TRBV27 and TRBJ2-7; D is possibly TRBD1 (5 bases). Germline V lookup: CDR1 MNHEY, CDR2 SMNVEV (reference sequence). The CDR3 runs 15 residues. The V end lost 3 bases, the J end lost 2 bases, and 14 bases lay between the germline ends. The CDR3 spells CASSFGAATTYEQYF. CDR3 DNA sequence: TGTGCCAGCAGTTTTGGGGCTGCAACTACCTACGAGCAGTACTTC.

This rearrangement joins TRBV19 to TRBJ1-1; 10 bases fit TRBD1. The CDR3 has 16 residues. Germline V gene lookup returns CDR1 LNHDA and CDR2 SQIVND (reference sequence). Unmatched junction bases numbered 9, after V lost 7 bases and J lost 1 base. CDR3: CASKIGQGVSNTEAFF. The CDR3, as DNA: TGTGCCAGTAAGATAGGACAGGGGGTTTCGAACACTGAAGCTTTCTTT. The complete variable domain, with remaining parts taken from reference TRBV19 and TRBJ1-1, reads DGGITQSPKYLFRKEGQNVTLSCEQNLNHDAMYWYRQDPGQGLRLIYYSQIVNDFQKGDIAEGYSVSREKKESFPLTVTSAQKNPTAFYLCASKIGQGVSNTEAFFGQGTRLTVV.

V usage is TRBV2 and J usage is TRBJ1-1; 7 nucleotides match TRBD1. Germline-derived CDR1 and CDR2 are SNHLY and FYNNEI. The trim removed 6 bases at V and 7 bases at J, leaving 2 bases unmatched. The CDR3 sequence is 11 residues long. CDR3 coding DNA: TGTGCCAGCAGGGGGGACAGTGAAGCTTTCTTT. Its translation: CASRGDSEAFF. Combining the CDR3 with reference TRBV2 and TRBJ1-1 gives the whole variable domain EPEVTQTPSHQVTQMGQEVILRCVPISNHLYFYWYRQILGQKVEFLVSFYNNEISEKSEIFDDQFSVERPDGSNFTLKIRSTKLEDSAMYFCASRGDSEAFFGQGTRLTVV.

This clone appeared once. This chain uses TRBV7-2 with TRBJ2-1; D is uncertain. The CDR3 runs to 13 residues. The V gene's germline CDR1 is SGHTA and CDR2 FQGNSA. The germline V and J ends were trimmed by 0 bases and 10 bases, with 10 bases remaining between them. The CDR3: CASSLAWAWEQFF. The CDR3 nucleotides read TGTGCCAGCAGCTTAGCGTGGGCCTGGGAGCAGTTCTTC.

This clone appeared a few times. In DNA, the CDR3 is TGTGCCAGCACCCGACTCGGGGGTAACTATGGCTACACCTTC. Translating gives CASTRLGGNYGYTF. The chain has TRBV27 and TRBJ1-2; maybe TRBD1 (5 bases). This CDR3 region has 14 residues. V lost 7 bases and J lost 1, with 13 bases in between. CDR1 and CDR2 (germline): MNHEY, SMNVEV (reference sequence).

The CDR3 DNA sequence: TGTGCCAGCAGCCTGGTCCCGGGACAGGGGGCGGGCGGCTACACCTTC. Its translation is CASSLVPGQGAGGYTF. The chain is built from TRBV5-5 and TRBJ1-2; 12 nucleotides match TRBD1. Looked up from germline, CDR1 is SGHKS and CDR2 is YYEKEE (reference sequence). This CDR3 has 16 residues. Losses at the gene ends were 4 bases for V and 8 bases for J; bases not matched to a gene: 12.

This sequence joins TRBV5-1 and TRBJ2-7, with 13 nucleotides matching TRBD2. The J segment lost 5 bases and the V segment lost 9 bases, leaving 8 bases of the junction unmatched. CDR1 is SGHRS and CDR2 is YFSETQ in the germline V gene. This CDR3 has 14 residues. The CDR3 loop reads CATARTSGSHEQYF. CDR3 sequence (DNA): TGCGCCACCGCCAGGACTAGCGGGAGCCACGAGCAGTACTTC.

The chain has TRBV3-1 (or the pseudogene TRBV3-2) and TRBJ1-5, with TRBD1 matching 7 bases. Trimming took 0 bases from V and 6 from J; bases not matched to a gene: 8. This CDR3 is built from 16 residues. The germline gives CDR1 LGHDT, CDR2 YNNKEL (reference sequence). DNA for the CDR3: TGTGCCAGCAGCCAAGATCCGGCAGGGGGAGGTCAGCCCCAGCATTTT. Protein product: CASSQDPAGGGQPQHF.

A few counts support this clone. The rearrangement joins TRBV6-5 to TRBJ2-7, with 7 bases fitting TRBD2. Germline values: CDR1 MNHEY, CDR2 SVGAGI. The CDR3 is 12 amino acids. With V trimmed by 10 bases and J by 4 bases, 7 bases remained unmatched. This CDR3 reads CANGRGGYEQYF. The CDR3 DNA reads TGTGCCAACGGTCGGGGAGGGTACGAGCAGTACTTC.

The chain employs TRBV28 and TRBJ2-2, with 9 bases lining up with TRBD1. J lost 4 bases, V lost 5 bases, and 5 bases had no gene match. The CDR3 totals 15 residues. The germline V gene has CDR1 MDHEN and CDR2 SYDVKM. CDR3 residues: CASSPRDRVTGELFF. In nucleotides, the CDR3 is TGTGCCAGCAGTCCCCGGGACAGGGTCACCGGGGAGCTGTTTTTT.

The rearrangement links TRBV6-7 to TRBJ2-2; D gene uncertain. TRBV6-7 is annotated as an ORF whose role is uncertain. V dropped 6 bases and J dropped 3 bases, with 11 bases sitting between them. The CDR3 totals 14 residues. The DNA of the CDR3 is TGTGCCAGCAGCCGTGAGGAGCACACCGGGGAGCTGTTTTTT. The encoded protein is CASSREEHTGELFF.

The gene calls are TRBV20-1 and TRBJ2-1, with D maybe TRBD2 (6 bases). Trimming removed 5 bases from V and 15 bases from J, with 17 bases in between. The CDR3 is made up of 11 amino acids. Germline CDR1 reads DFQATT; CDR2 reads SNEGSKA (reference sequence). The CDR3 DNA follows: TGCAGTGCTCCGCCCCGGGACTCCTCGTTCTTC. Protein product: CSAPPRDSSFF.

The chain combines TRBV11-2 with TRBJ2-5; TRBD2 aligns across 11 bases. This CDR3 has 16 residues. The V and J ends lost 1 base and 3 bases, in that order; junction bases with no gene match: 4. Germline loops: CDR1 SGHAT, CDR2 FQNNGV. The CDR3 is CASSLGTSGFKETQYF. In DNA, the CDR3 is TGTGCCAGCAGCTTAGGGACTAGCGGGTTTAAAGAGACCCAGTACTTC.

This clone was counted a few times. V gene TRBV7-8 combines with J gene TRBJ2-5; D perhaps matches TRBD2 (5 bases). V lost 5 bases and J 4 bases, leaving 17 bases between the germline ends. CDR1 is SGHVS and CDR2 is FQNEAQ in the germline V gene. This CDR3 has 15 residues. CDR3 region: CASSPPGGMGETQYF. The CDR3 coding sequence is TGTGCCAGCAGCCCCCCCGGAGGAATGGGAGAGACCCAGTACTTC.

This sequence joins TRBV4-2 and TRBJ2-1; 9 nucleotides match TRBD2. Losses at the gene ends were 0 bases for V and 2 bases for J; bases not matched to a gene: 5. Germline CDR1 is LGHNA and CDR2 is YNFKEQ. The CDR3 is 17 amino acids. The CDR3 spells CASSQEGRTSAYNEQFF. The CDR3 nucleotides read TGTGCCAGCAGCCAAGAAGGGCGGACTAGCGCCTACAATGAGCAGTTCTTC.

The chain joins TRBV28 to TRBJ2-1; 12 bases fit TRBD2. Trimming took 3 bases from V and 4 from J; bases not matched to a gene: 4. This CDR3 contains 16 residues. Germline CDR1 MDHEN, CDR2 SYDVKM. CDR3 region: CASSFGLAGMYNEQFF. CDR3 nucleotide sequence: TGTGCCAGCAGTTTTGGACTAGCGGGGATGTACAATGAGCAGTTCTTC. Combining the CDR3 with reference TRBV28 and TRBJ2-1 gives the whole variable domain DVKVTQSSRYLVKRTGEKVFLECVQDMDHENMFWYRQDPGLGLRLIYFSYDVKMKEKGDIPEGYSVSREKKERFSLILESASTNQTSMYLCASSFGLAGMYNEQFFGPGTRLTVL.

The rearrangement links TRBV11-1 to TRBJ2-1; 7 positions agree with TRBD2. Germline-derived CDR1 and CDR2 are SGHAT and FQDESV (reference sequence). With 0 bases clipped from V and 10 bases from J, the junction kept 0 bases outside the gene matches. There are 12 residues in the CDR3. CDR3 loop: CASSLARGEQFF. The CDR3, as DNA: TGTGCCAGCAGCTTAGCGCGGGGGGAGCAGTTCTTC.

This clone was detected only a few times. The gene calls are TRBV27 and TRBJ2-7; D is perhaps TRBD1 (6 bases). This CDR3 has 15 amino acids. The V and J ends lost 5 bases and 0 bases respectively, with 14 bases between them. The V gene's germline CDR1 is MNHEY and CDR2 SMNVEV (reference sequence). CDR3 sequence (DNA): TGTGCCAGCAGTCCGATAGGACAGAGCTCCTACGAGCAGTACTTC. It specifies CASSPIGQSSYEQYF.